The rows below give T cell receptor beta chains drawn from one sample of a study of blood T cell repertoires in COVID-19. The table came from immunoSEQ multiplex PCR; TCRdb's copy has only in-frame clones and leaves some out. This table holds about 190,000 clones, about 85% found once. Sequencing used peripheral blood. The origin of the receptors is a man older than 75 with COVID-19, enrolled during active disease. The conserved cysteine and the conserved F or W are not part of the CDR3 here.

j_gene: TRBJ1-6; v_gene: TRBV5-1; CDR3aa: ASSSQGVYNSPLH
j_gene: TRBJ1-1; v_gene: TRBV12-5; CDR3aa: ASGRREGNTEAF
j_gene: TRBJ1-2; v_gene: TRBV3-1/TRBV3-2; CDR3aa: ASSLGMGANYGYT
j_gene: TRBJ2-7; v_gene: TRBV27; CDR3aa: ASSLGDRGLSYEQY
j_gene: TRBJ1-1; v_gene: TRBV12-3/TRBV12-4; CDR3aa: ASSPYTEAF
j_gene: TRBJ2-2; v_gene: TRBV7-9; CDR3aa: ASSPLRGTNTGELF
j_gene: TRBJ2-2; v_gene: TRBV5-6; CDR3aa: ASRFRAGYTGELF
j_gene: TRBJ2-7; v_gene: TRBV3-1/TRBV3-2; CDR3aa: ASSQDRGVSKYEQY
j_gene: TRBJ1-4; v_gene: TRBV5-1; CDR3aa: ASSPVGQGLDEKLF
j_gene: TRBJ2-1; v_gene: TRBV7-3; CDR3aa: ATELQGIDNEQF
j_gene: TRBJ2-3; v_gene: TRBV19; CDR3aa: ASSPGGLGTDTQY
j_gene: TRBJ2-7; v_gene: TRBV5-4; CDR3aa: ASSLRTGYEQY
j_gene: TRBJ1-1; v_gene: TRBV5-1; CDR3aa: ASSWGTGMNTEAF
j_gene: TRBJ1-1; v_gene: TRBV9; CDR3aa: ASSLDRAPNTEAF
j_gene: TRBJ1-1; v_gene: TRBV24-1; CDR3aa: ATSGKGDFTEAF
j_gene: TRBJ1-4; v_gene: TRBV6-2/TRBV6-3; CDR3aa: ASSYSDIEKLF
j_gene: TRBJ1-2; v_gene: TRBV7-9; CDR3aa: ASSAGQTNYGYT
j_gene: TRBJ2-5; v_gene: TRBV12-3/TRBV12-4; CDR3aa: ASSLSGQETQY
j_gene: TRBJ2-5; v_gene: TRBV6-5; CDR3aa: ASRRQGSQETQY
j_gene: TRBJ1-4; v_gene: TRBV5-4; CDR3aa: ASSFAGGGGEKLF
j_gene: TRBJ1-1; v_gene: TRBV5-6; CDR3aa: ASSLPKTGNTEAF
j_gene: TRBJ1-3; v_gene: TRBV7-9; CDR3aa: ASSFGRRGAGNTIY
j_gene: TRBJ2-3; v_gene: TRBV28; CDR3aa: ASIPGGTDTQY
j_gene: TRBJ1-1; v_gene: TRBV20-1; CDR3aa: SASTTGLNTEAF
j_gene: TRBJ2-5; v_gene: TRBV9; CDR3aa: ASSSPRGPGEETQY
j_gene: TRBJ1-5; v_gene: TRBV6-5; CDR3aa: ASRARGFRIQH
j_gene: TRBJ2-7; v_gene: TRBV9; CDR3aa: ASSVALAGGYEQY
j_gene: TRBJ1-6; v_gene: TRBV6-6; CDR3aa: ASSYSKGGSPLH
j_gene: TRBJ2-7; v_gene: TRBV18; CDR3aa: ASSPRQAGQGTEQY
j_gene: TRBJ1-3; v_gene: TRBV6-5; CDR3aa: ASSPGYGNTIY
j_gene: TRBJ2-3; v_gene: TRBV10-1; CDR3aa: ASSERGTDTQY
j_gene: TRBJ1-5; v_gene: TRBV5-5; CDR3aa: ASSLGGSDSNQPQH
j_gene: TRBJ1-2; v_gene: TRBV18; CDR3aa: ASSPPGQGASAYGYT
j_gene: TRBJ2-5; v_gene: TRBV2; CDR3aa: ASSRTVYGTQY
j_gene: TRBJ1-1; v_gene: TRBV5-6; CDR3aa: ASSSARVDDTEAF
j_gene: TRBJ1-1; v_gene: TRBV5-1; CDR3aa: ASRVGAADTEAF
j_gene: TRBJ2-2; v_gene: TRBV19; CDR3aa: ASSKGQGTGELF
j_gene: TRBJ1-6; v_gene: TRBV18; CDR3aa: ASRTGRDSPLH
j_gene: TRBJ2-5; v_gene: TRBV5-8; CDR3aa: ASSLGGGLAGKETQY
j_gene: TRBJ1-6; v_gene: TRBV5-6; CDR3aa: ASSPRTGSNSPLH
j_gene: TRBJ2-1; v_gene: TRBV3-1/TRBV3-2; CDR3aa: ASSRRGLAGGINEQF
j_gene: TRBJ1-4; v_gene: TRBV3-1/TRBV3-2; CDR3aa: ASSPTRAEKLF
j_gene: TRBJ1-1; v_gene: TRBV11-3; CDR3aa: ASSLRGSVNTEAF
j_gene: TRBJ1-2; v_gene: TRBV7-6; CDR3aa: ASSQRASSRGDYGYT